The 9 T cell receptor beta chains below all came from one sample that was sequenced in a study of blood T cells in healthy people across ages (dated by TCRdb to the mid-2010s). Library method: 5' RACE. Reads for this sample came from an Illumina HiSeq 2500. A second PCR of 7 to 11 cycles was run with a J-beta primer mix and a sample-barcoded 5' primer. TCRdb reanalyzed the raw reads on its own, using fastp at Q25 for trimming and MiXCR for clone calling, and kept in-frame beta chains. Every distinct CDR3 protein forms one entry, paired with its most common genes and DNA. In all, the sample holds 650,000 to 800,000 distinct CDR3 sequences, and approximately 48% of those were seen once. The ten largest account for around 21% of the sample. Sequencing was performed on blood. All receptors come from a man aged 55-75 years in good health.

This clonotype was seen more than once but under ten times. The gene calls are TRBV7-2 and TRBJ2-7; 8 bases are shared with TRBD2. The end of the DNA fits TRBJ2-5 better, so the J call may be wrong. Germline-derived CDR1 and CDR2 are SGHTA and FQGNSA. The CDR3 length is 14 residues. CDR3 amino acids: CASSLPGLGETQYF. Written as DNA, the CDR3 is TGTGCCAGCAGCTTACCGGGACTAGGGGAGACCCAGTACTTC.

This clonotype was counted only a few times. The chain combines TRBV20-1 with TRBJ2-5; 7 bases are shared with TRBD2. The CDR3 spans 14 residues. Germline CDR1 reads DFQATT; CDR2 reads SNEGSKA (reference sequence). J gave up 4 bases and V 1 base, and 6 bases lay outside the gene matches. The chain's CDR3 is CSARARLAPETQYF. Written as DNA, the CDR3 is TGCAGTGCTAGAGCCCGACTAGCCCCAGAGACCCAGTACTTC.

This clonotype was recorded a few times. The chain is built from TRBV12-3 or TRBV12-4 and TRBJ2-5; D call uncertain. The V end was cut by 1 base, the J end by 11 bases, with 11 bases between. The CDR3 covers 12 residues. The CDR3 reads CASSLGHLKQYF. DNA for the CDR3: TGTGCCAGCAGTTTAGGGCATCTTAAGCAGTACTTC.

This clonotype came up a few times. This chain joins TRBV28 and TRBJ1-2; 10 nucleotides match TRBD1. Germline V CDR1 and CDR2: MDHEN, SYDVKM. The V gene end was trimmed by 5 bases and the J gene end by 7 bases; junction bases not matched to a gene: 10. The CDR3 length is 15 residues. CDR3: CASSRQGAEFSGYTF. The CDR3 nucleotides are TGTGCCAGCAGTCGACAGGGGGCGGAATTCTCTGGCTACACCTTC.

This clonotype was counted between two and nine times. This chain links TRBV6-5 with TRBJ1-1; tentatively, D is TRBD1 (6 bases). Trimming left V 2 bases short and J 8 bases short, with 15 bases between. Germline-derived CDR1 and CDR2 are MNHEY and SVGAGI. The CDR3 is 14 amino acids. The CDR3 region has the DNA TGTGCCAGCAGTTACGGGGGAACAGGGTCAGAAGCTTTCTTT. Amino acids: CASSYGGTGSEAFF.

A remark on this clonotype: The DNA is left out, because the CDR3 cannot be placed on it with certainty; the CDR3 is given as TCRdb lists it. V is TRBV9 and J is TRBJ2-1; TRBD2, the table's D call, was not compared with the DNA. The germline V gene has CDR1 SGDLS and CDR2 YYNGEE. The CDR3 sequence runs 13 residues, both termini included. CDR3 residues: CASSVGGGSERFF.

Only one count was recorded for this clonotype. The CDR3 sequence: CASSQQGVTNQPQHF. The CDR3 DNA reads TGTGCCAGCAGTCAACAGGGGGTTACCAATCAGCCCCAGCATTTT. V and J are TRBV12-3 or TRBV12-4 and TRBJ1-5; 8 nucleotides align to TRBD1. CDR3 length: 15 residues. With 5 bases clipped from V and 3 bases from J, the junction kept 6 bases outside the gene matches.

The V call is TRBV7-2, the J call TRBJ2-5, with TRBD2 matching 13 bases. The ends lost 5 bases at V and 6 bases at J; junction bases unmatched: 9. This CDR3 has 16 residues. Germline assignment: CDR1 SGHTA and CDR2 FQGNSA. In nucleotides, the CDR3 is TGTGCCAGCAGCACAGGGACTAGCGGGGTCCAGAAGACCCAGTACTTC. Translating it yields CASSTGTSGVQKTQYF.

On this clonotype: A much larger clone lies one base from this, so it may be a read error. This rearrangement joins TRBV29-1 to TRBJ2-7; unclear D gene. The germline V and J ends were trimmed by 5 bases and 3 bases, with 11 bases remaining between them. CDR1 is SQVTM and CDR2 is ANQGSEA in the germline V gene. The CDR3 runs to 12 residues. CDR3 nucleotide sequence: TGCAGCGTTAAGGCTGGGTTCTACGAGCAGTACTTC. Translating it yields CSVKAGFYEQYF.